Listed here is a single T cell receptor beta chain. In the source study's methods: The assay estimated nucleated cells by amplifying reference gene primers. TCRdb keeps only in-frame clones here, not all; method: immunoSEQ multiplex PCR. V and J calls and clone size follow that table, whereas D and trimming were derived from the DNA. The sample carries 250,000 or so clones, about 83% recorded once. This specimen belongs to a study of blood T cell repertoires in COVID-19. As for the study in general: Acute-phase and convalescent COVID-19 samples originated in the United States, Italy and Spain. The cDNA or gDNA used as material had been derived from T cells, B-cell-depleted T cells, or PBMCs.

The V gene end was trimmed by 4 bases and the J gene end by 5 bases; junction bases not matched to a gene: 10. The CDR3 spans 16 residues. Per the germline V gene, CDR1 is LNHDA and CDR2 is SQIVND (reference sequence). Sequencing was performed on peripheral blood. The gene calls are TRBV19 and TRBJ2-5, with 10 bases matching TRBD2. The receptor comes from a man between 25 and 39 years old who had recovered from COVID-19. The CDR3 DNA follows: TGTGCCAGTAGTAGTTCTAGCGGGGGAGGATGGGAGACCCAGTACTTC. Translation gives CASSSSSGGGWETQYF. Combining the CDR3 with reference TRBV19 and TRBJ2-5 gives the whole variable domain DGGITQSPKYLFRKEGQNVTLSCEQNLNHDAMYWYRQDPGQGLRLIYYSQIVNDFQKGDIAEGYSVSREKKESFPLTVTSAQKNPTAFYLCASSSSSGGGWETQYFGPGTRLLVL.